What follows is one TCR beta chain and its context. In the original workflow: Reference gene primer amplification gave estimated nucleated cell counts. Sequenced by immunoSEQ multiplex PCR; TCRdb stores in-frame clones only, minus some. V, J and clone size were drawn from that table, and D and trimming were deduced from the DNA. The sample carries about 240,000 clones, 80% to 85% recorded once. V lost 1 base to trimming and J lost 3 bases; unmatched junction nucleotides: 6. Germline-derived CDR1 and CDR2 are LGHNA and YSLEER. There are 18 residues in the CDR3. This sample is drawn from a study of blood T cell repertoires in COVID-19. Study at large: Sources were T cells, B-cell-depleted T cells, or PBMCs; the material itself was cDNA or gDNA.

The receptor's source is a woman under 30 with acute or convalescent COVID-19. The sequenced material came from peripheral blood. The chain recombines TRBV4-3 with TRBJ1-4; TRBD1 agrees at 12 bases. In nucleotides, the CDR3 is TGCGCCAGCAGCCAAGGGGGACAGGGGGCGAGGTCTAATGAAAAACTGTTTTTT. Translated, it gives CASSQGGQGARSNEKLFF.